These 8 T cell receptor beta chains share one sample of origin, sequenced in a study of cytomegalovirus exposure and HLA in healthy donors. PCR involved 60 Vbeta and 13 Jbeta primers. Here immunoSEQ multiplex PCR was the method, and the copy in TCRdb shows in-frame clones only, minus some. The data contain 150,000 or so clones, roughly 70% of them singletons. Material for sequencing was PBMCs. Receptor source: a man aged 18-30 years in good health and CMV-seropositive.

V is TRBV5-4 and J is TRBJ2-7; D is possibly TRBD1 (5 bases). The CDR3 is 15 amino acids. CDR1 and CDR2 from the germline V gene are SGHNT and YYREEE (reference sequence). V lost 1 base and J lost 2, with 13 bases in between. The DNA for the CDR3 is TGTGCCAGCAGCTTGAATCAGGGTATCACCTACGAGCAGTACTTC. It translates to CASSLNQGITYEQYF.

The chain employs TRBV29-1 and TRBJ2-2; 9 bases agree with TRBD1. V was pared by 6 bases and J by 6 bases, with 5 bases of the junction left unmatched. Germline assignment: CDR1 SQVTM and CDR2 ANQGSEA. There are 13 residues in the CDR3. The CDR3 spells CSVYRGQSGELFF. The DNA of the CDR3 is TGCAGCGTGTACAGGGGGCAGTCCGGGGAGCTGTTTTTT.

The rearrangement uses TRBV5-4 and TRBJ2-2; D not resolved. Germline values: CDR1 SGHNT, CDR2 YYREEE (reference sequence). V lost 0 bases and J lost 5, with 14 bases in between. The CDR3 consists of 16 residues. In DNA, the CDR3 is TGTGCCAGCAGCTTGGAAAGCGACCTTGGTACCGGGGAGCTGTTTTTT. Its translation: CASSLESDLGTGELFF.

The genes are TRBV19 and TRBJ1-4; TRBD1 might be the D (6 bases). Trimming pared 3 bases from V and 7 bases from J, leaving 12 bases between. The V gene's germline CDR1 is LNHDA and CDR2 SQIVND (reference sequence). The CDR3 runs to 14 residues. Here the CDR3 reads CASSISGVAEKLFF. In DNA, the CDR3 is TGTGCCAGTAGTATCTCAGGGGTAGCTGAAAAACTGTTTTTT.

This clone was seen once. The rearrangement links TRBV4-1 to TRBJ2-6; TRBD1 aligns across 9 bases. Losses at the gene ends were 1 base for V and 2 bases for J; bases not matched to a gene: 0. The CDR3 contains 16 residues. The germline gives CDR1 MGHRA, CDR2 YSYEKL. The CDR3 region has the DNA TGCGCCAGCAGCCAAGGGACAGGGGCTGGGGCCAACGTCCTGACTTTC. Translating gives CASSQGTGAGANVLTF.

This CDR3 is CAISELRSSSYNEQFF. The CDR3 DNA reads as TGTGCCATCAGTGAGTTGCGGTCTAGCTCCTACAATGAGCAGTTCTTC. The chain employs TRBV10-3 and TRBJ2-1; no clear D gene. Germline CDR1 and CDR2: ENHRY and SYGVKD. The V end was cut by 1 base, the J end by 0 bases, with 10 bases between. This CDR3 contains 16 residues.

The rearrangement uses TRBV27 and TRBJ1-5; TRBD1 might be the D (5 bases). The CDR3 contains 13 residues. The germline V and J ends were trimmed by 4 bases and 11 bases, with 15 bases remaining between them. CDR1 MNHEY and CDR2 SMNVEV come from the germline V gene (reference sequence). CDR3 region: CASSSRVWGAQHF. As DNA, the CDR3 is TGTGCCAGCAGTTCCCGTGTGTGGGGGGCCCAGCATTTT.

The chain recombines TRBV29-1 with TRBJ1-2; D ambiguous. This CDR3 has 17 residues. V lost 0 bases, J lost 2 bases, and 19 bases lay in between. Germline V lookup: CDR1 SQVTM, CDR2 ANQGSEA. CDR3 nucleotide sequence: TGCAGCGTTGAAGACCCTCGGGAGTTCGGTCCCAACTATGGCTACACCTTC. This sequence encodes CSVEDPREFGPNYGYTF.